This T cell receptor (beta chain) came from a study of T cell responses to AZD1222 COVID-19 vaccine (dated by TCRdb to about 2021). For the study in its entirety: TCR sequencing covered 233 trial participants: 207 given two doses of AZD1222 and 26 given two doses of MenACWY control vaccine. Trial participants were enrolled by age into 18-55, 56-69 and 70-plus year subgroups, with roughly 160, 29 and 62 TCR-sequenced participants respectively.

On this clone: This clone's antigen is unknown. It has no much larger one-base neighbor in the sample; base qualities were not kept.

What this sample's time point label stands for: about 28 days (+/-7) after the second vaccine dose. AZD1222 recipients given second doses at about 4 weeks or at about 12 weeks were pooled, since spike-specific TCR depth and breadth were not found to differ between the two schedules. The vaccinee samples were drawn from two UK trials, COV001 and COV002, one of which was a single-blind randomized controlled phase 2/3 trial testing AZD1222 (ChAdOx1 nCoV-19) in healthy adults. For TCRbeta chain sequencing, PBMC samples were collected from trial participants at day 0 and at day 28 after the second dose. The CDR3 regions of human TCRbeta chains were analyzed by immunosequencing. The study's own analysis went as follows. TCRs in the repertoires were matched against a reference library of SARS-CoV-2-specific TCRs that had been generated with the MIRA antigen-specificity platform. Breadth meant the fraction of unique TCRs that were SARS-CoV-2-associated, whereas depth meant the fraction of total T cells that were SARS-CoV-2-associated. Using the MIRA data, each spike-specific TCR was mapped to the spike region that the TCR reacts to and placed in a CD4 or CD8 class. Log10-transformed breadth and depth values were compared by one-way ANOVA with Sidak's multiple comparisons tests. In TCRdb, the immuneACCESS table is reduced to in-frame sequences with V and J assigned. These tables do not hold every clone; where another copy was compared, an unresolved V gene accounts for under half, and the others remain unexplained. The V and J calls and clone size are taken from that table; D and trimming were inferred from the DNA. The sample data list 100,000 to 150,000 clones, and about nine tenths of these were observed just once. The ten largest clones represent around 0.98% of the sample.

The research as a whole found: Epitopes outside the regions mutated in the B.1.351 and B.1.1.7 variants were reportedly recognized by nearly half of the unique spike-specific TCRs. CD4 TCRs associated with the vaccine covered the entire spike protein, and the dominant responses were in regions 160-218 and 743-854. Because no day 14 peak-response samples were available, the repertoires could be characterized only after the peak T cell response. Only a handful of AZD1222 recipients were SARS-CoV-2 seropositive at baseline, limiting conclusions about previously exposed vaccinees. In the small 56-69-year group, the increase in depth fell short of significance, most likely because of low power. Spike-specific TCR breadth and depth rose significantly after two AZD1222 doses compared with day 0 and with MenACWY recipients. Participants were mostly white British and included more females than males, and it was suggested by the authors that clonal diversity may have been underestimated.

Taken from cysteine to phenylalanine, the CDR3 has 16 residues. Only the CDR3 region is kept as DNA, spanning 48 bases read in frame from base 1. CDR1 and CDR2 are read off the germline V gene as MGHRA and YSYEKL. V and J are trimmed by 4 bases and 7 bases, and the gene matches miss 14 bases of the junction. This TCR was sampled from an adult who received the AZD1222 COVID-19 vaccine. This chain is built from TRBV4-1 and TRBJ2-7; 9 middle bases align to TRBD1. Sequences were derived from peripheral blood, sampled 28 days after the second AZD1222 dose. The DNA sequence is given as TGCGCCAGCAGCCCAATTCCACAGGGGGCAAGGGGAGAGCAGTACTTC. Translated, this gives CASSPIPQGARGEQYF.